A selection of T cell receptor beta chains follows, all from one sample in a study of cytomegalovirus exposure and HLA in healthy donors. Sequenced by immunoSEQ multiplex PCR; TCRdb stores in-frame clones only, minus some. The table records about 230,000 clones, roughly 81% of them present only once. Material: PBMCs. These receptors all stem from a girl aged 2 to 9 in good health and CMV-seronegative. Each CDR3 is given with its conserved first and last residue. Each record gives: J gene, D gene, clone size, V gene, CDR3 DNA, CDR3 protein. D genes are given only for firm matches. For some rows the clone size is stated as once, few or many, or as a class when expanded; others skip it.

TRBJ2-3 . . TRBV9 TGTGCCAGCAGCGTACGGTCCGCTGGCACAGATACGCAGTATTTT CASSVRSAGTDTQYF
TRBJ1-4 . once TRBV30 TGTGCCTGGAGTTGGGGGGGAACTAATGAAAAACTGTTTTTT CAWSWGGTNEKLFF
TRBJ2-5 TRBD2 once TRBV11-2 TGTGCCAGCAGCTTCGGACTAGCCTTGCACGAGACCCAGTACTTC CASSFGLALHETQYF
TRBJ2-1 TRBD2 . TRBV9 TGTGCCAGCAGCCCTTCGGGGACTAGCGGGGGTAATGAGCAGTTCTTC CASSPSGTSGGNEQFF
TRBJ2-3 . few TRBV29-1 TGCAGCGTCGCTACTAACCCCACAGATACGCAGTATTTT CSVATNPTDTQYF
TRBJ1-2 . . TRBV6-6 TGTGCCAGCAGTCCGCCAGGGTATGGCTACACCTTC CASSPPGYGYTF
TRBJ2-3 TRBD1 . TRBV10-3 TGTGCCATCAGTGATCACGTACAGGGGCAAGGGACAGATACGCAGTATTTT CAISDHVQGQGTDTQYF
TRBJ1-2 . . TRBV18 TGTGCCAGCTCACCAGGACAGCCCTCCTACACCTTC CASSPGQPSYTF
TRBJ2-3 TRBD2 . TRBV27 TGTGCCAGCAGTTTGATTGGACTAGCGGGTCCGGATACGCAGTATTTT CASSLIGLAGPDTQYF
TRBJ2-1 TRBD2 . TRBV18 TGTGCCAGCTCACCACTAGCGGGCTCCTACAATGAGCAGTTCTTC CASSPLAGSYNEQFF
TRBJ1-2 . . TRBV4-1 TGCGCCAGCAGCCAAGAATTCTGGCAGGGGAACGATGGCTACACCTTC CASSQEFWQGNDGYTF
TRBJ2-7 TRBD1 . TRBV6-5 TGTGCCAGTAGTCAAAGCGGGACAGGGTACTACGAGCAGTACTTC CASSQSGTGYYEQYF
TRBJ1-5 TRBD1 . TRBV5-1 TGCGCCAGCAGCGACGGACAGGGAGACGGCAATCAGCCCCAGCATTTT CASSDGQGDGNQPQHF
TRBJ2-2 . . TRBV6-5 TGTGCCAGCAGTTACCTTCGGACATTTTACGGGGAGCTGTTTTTT CASSYLRTFYGELFF
TRBJ2-3 . . TRBV29-1 TGCAGCGCGGGACTTTTAACAGATACGCAGTATTTT CSAGLLTDTQYF
TRBJ1-6 . . TRBV6-1 TGTGCCAGCAGTGCACTCAGACAGGCCAATTCACCCCTCCACTTT CASSALRQANSPLHF
TRBJ2-7 . . TRBV29-1 TGCAGCGCCCAACGAACAGGGCCCTACGAGCAGTACTTC CSAQRTGPYEQYF
TRBJ2-1 TRBD1 . TRBV27 TGTGCCAGCAGTACCCCGGGACAGGGGCTTAATCATGAGCAGTTCTTC CASSTPGQGLNHEQFF
TRBJ2-1 . once TRBV12-2 TGTGCAAGTCGCTTAGACGGGGGCTCCTACAATGAGCAGTTCTTC CASRLDGGSYNEQFF
TRBJ2-5 . . TRBV6-1 TGTGCCAGCAGAGCTACAGGGTACAGAGAGACCCAGTACTTC CASRATGYRETQYF
TRBJ2-7 TRBD2 . TRBV6-1 TGTGCCAGCAGTGAAGCACTAGCGGGAGTAGGCGAGCAGTACTTC CASSEALAGVGEQYF
TRBJ1-6 TRBD1 once TRBV14 TGTGCCAGCAGCCAGGCCGGGACAGGGAGATCACCCCTCCACTTT CASSQAGTGRSPLHF
TRBJ2-3 TRBD2 . TRBV7-2 TGTGCCAGCAGCTTAGCTAGCGGGAAATCAACAGATACGCAGTATTTT CASSLASGKSTDTQYF
TRBJ1-5 TRBD1 . TRBV7-9 TGTGCCGGTATACCGGGACAGGGGGGAAATAGCAATCAGCCCCAGCATTTT CAGIPGQGGNSNQPQHF
TRBJ2-7 TRBD1 . TRBV27 TGTGCCAGCAGTTTAGGGCCTAGGGACAGGTATTCCTACGAGCAGTACTTC CASSLGPRDRYSYEQYF
TRBJ2-2 . . TRBV25-1 TGTGCCAGCAGTGAATCTCCGAGCACCGGGGAGCTGTTTTTT CASSESPSTGELFF
TRBJ2-7 TRBD2 . TRBV10-3 TGTGCCATCAGTCCGACTAGCCGCTCCTACGAGCAGTACTTC CAISPTSRSYEQYF
TRBJ2-1 . . TRBV9 TGTGCCAGCAGCCCGCGGAAGGTGGGGAGTGAGCAGTTCTTC CASSPRKVGSEQFF
TRBJ2-3 . once TRBV4-1 TGCGCCAGCAGCCAACAGGGATCCCCAGATACGCAGTATTTT CASSQQGSPDTQYF
TRBJ2-3 TRBD2 . TRBV28 TGTGCCAGCAGTTTTATTACTAGCGGGAGAGTAGATACGCAGTATTTT CASSFITSGRVDTQYF
TRBJ1-2 TRBD1 once TRBV9 TGTGCCAGCAACCTAGGGACAGAGAACTATGGCTACACCTTC CASNLGTENYGYTF
TRBJ1-3 . . TRBV18 TGTGCCAGCTCACCATACACTTCGGGAGGGATGGAGTGGTTT CASSPYTSGGMEWF